This T cell receptor beta chain was sequenced for a study of shared T cell receptors in the human thymus. The assay was immunoSEQ multiplex PCR, and TCRdb's table has in-frame clones only and misses some. The repertoire holds roughly 410,000 clones, with 95% as singletons. Germline values: CDR1 MNHEY, CDR2 SMNVEV (reference sequence). The V end was cut by 3 bases, the J end by 3 bases, with 7 bases between. The CDR3 runs to 13 residues. The rearrangement uses TRBV27 and TRBJ2-3; D is possibly TRBD1 or TRBD2 (5 bases each). This clonotype originated in a human donor. Sequencing was performed on thymocytes. CDR3 DNA sequence: TGTGCCAGCAGTTTGAGGGGAACAGATACGCAGTATTTT. Protein: CASSLRGTDTQYF.